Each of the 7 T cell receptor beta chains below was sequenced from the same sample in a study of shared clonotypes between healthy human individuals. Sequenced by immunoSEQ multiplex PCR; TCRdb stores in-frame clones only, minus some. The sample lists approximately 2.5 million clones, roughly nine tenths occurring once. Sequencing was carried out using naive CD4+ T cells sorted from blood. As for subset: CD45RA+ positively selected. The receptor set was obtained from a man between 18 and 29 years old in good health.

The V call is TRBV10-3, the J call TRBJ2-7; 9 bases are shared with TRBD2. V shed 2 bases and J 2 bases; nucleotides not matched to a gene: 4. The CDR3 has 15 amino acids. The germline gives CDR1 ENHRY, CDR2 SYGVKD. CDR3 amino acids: CAISEASGTAYEQYF. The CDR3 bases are TGTGCCATCAGTGAGGCTAGCGGGACCGCCTACGAGCAGTACTTC.

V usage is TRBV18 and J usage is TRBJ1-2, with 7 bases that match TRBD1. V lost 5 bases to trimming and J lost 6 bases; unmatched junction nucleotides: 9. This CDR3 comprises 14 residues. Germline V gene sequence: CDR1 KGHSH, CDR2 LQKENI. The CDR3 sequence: CASSVLQGSHGYTF. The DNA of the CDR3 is TGTGCCAGCTCAGTACTACAGGGGAGCCATGGCTACACCTTC. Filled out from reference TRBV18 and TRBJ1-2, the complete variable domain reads NAGVMQNPRHLVRRRGQEARLRCSPMKGHSHVYWYRQLPEEGLKFMVYLQKENIIDESGMPKERFSAEFPKEGPSILRIQQVVRGDSAAYFCASSVLQGSHGYTFGSGTRLTVV.

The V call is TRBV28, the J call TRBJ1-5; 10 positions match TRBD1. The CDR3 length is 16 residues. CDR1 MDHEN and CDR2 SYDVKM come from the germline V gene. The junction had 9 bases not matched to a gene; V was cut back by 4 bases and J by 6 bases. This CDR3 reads CASSYSGQGVGQPQHF. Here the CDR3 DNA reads TGTGCCAGCAGTTACTCCGGACAGGGGGTTGGTCAGCCCCAGCATTTT.

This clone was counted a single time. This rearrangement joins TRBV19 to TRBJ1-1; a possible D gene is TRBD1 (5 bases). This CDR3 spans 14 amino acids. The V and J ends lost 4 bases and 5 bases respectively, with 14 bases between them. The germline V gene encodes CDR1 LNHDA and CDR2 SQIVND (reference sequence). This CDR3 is CASSTQGPVTEAFF. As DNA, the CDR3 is TGTGCCAGTAGTACCCAGGGTCCGGTGACTGAAGCTTTCTTT.

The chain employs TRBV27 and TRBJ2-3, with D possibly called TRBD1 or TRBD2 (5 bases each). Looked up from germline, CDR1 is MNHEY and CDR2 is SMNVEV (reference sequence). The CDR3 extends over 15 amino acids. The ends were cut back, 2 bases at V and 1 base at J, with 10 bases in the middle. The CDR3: CASSLGTGRTDTQYF. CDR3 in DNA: TGTGCCAGCAGTTTAGGGACGGGTCGCACAGATACGCAGTATTTT.

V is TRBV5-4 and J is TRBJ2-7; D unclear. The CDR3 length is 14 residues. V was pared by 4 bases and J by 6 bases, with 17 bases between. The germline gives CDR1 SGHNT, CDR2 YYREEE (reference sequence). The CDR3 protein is CASSQDLLIREQYF. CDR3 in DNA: TGTGCCAGCAGCCAGGACCTCCTGATACGCGAGCAGTACTTC. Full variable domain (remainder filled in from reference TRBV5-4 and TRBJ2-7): ETGVTQSPTHLIKTRGQQVTLRCSSQSGHNTVSWYQQALGQGPQFIFQYYREEENGRGNFPPRFSGLQFPNYSSELNVNALELDDSALYLCASSQDLLIREQYFGPGTRLTVT.

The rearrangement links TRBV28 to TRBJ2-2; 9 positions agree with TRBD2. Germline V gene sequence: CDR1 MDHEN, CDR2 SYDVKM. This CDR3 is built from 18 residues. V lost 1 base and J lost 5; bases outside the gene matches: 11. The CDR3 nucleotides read TGTGCCAGCAGTTTATTCAATCTAGCGGGGACCTGGACCGGGGAGCTGTTTTTT. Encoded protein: CASSLFNLAGTWTGELFF.